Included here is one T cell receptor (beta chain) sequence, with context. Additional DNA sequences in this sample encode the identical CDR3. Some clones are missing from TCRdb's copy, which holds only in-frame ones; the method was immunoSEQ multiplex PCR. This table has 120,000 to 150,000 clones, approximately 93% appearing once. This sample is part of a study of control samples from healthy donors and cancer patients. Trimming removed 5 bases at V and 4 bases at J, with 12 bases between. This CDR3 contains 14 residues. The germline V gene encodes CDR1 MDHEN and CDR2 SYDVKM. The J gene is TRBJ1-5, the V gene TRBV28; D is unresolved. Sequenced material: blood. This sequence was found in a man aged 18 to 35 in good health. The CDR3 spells CASSRGFGNQPQHF. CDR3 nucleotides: TGTGCCAGCAGTAGAGGGTTCGGAAATCAGCCCCAGCATTTT. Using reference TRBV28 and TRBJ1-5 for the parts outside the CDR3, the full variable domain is DVKVTQSSRYLVKRTGEKVFLECVQDMDHENMFWYRQDPGLGLRLIYFSYDVKMKEKGDIPEGYSVSREKKERFSLILESASTNQTSMYLCASSRGFGNQPQHFGDGTRLSIL.